The rows below give T cell receptor beta chains drawn from one sample of a study of radiotherapy plus CTLA-4 blockade in lung cancer. TCRdb's table, derived via immunoSEQ multiplex PCR, lists solely in-frame clones and lacks some. The sample contains about 93,000 clones, about 91% of which appear only once. Here the sequenced sample was peripheral blood, taken from a patient treated with radiotherapy plus ipilimumab. The receptor source for this set is a human donor with non-small cell lung cancer that progressed on radiotherapy plus ipilimumab. Each CDR3 is given with its conserved first and last residue. Each record gives: V gene, J gene, CDR3 length, clone size, D gene, CDR3 protein, CDR3 DNA. D genes are given only for firm matches. Part of the rows lack a size; the others show once, few, many or a class for expanded clones.

TRBV21-1	TRBJ2-7	17	-	-	CASKSPPLRALRDEQYF	TGTGCCAGCAAATCTCCTCCGCTGAGGGCTTTGCGGGACGAGCAGTACTTC
TRBV7-9	TRBJ2-7	15	-	TRBD1	CASRPPGQSSYEQYF	TGTGCCAGCAGACCCCCGGGACAGTCCTCCTACGAGCAGTACTTC
TRBV5-1	TRBJ2-7	15	once	TRBD2	CASSPQGGGSYEQYF	TGCGCCAGCAGCCCCCAGGGCGGGGGCTCCTACGAGCAGTACTTC
TRBV5-5	TRBJ1-1	14	-	-	CASSSERMNTEAFF	TGTGCCAGCAGCTCGGAGAGAATGAACACTGAAGCTTTCTTT
TRBV7-9	TRBJ2-3	15	once	TRBD2	CASSQKAGIADTQYF	TGTGCCAGCAGCCAGAAAGCGGGAATAGCAGATACGCAGTATTTT
TRBV6-1	TRBJ2-1	16	few	TRBD2	CASSVGTSGRRAEQFF	TGTGCCAGCAGTGTAGGGACTAGCGGGAGGAGGGCTGAGCAGTTCTTC
TRBV2	TRBJ1-3	15	-	-	CASSADLIGGNTIYF	TGTGCCAGCAGTGCGGATTTAATTGGGGGAAACACCATATATTTT
TRBV6-1	TRBJ1-2	14	-	-	CASSELQTLYGYTF	TGTGCCAGCAGTGAGCTACAGACTCTCTATGGCTACACCTTC
TRBV19	TRBJ1-3	13	few	-	CASSMFQGNTIYF	TGTGCCAGTAGTATGTTCCAGGGGAACACCATATATTTT
TRBV10-3	TRBJ2-5	13	-	-	CAISGGAGETQYF	TGTGCCATCAGTGGCGGGGCCGGGGAGACCCAGTACTTC
TRBV9	TRBJ2-3	16	-	-	CASSVAGRRSTDTQYF	TGTGCCAGCAGCGTAGCTGGGAGGAGAAGCACAGATACGCAGTATTTT
TRBV10-2	TRBJ2-4	15	-	-	CASSDWLLAKNIQYF	TGCGCCAGCAGTGATTGGCTACTAGCCAAAAACATTCAGTACTTC
TRBV5-6	TRBJ1-3	16	-	-	CASSSFGERSGNTIYF	TGTGCCAGCAGCTCGTTCGGGGAGCGCTCTGGAAACACCATATATTTT
TRBV5-4	TRBJ2-5	15	-	-	CASSLQKGVRETQYF	TGTGCCAGCAGCTTGCAGAAGGGAGTAAGAGAGACCCAGTACTTC
TRBV15	TRBJ1-4	16	-	-	CATSRGQAATNEKLFF	TGTGCCACCAGCAGAGGACAGGCCGCAACTAATGAAAAACTGTTTTTT
TRBV7-9	TRBJ1-5	12	-	-	CASSLDGTPQHF	TGTGCCAGCAGCTTAGATGGAACGCCCCAGCATTTT
TRBV5-1	TRBJ1-1	15	once	-	CASSLATGKTTEAFF	TGCGCCAGCAGCTTGGCCACAGGTAAAACGACTGAAGCTTTCTTT
TRBV5-1	TRBJ2-5	14	-	TRBD2	CASRWTSGSETQYF	TGCGCCAGCAGATGGACTAGCGGGAGTGAGACCCAGTACTTC
TRBV2	TRBJ1-5	14	-	TRBD1	CASKGTGVNQPQHF	TGTGCCAGCAAAGGGACAGGTGTTAATCAGCCCCAGCATTTT
TRBV7-9	TRBJ1-4	15	once	TRBD1	CASSPSTGNNEKLFF	TGTGCCAGCAGCCCTTCGACAGGGAATAATGAAAAACTGTTTTTT
TRBV15	TRBJ1-1	12	-	-	CATSRDQIEAFF	TGTGCCACCAGCAGAGATCAAATTGAAGCTTTCTTT
TRBV11-3	TRBJ2-1	14	-	-	CASSLGPSSDEQFF	TGTGCCAGCAGCTTAGGTCCTAGCAGCGATGAGCAGTTCTTC
TRBV19	TRBJ1-5	16	once	TRBD1	CASSRPRDRGRQPQHF	TGTGCCAGTAGTCGACCCCGGGACAGGGGCAGGCAGCCCCAGCATTTT
TRBV11-3	TRBJ2-1	15	-	TRBD2	CASSFYLAGANEQFF	TGTGCCAGCAGCTTCTACCTAGCGGGAGCCAATGAGCAGTTCTTC
TRBV15	TRBJ2-5	15	-	-	CATSRDGSGRETQYF	TGTGCCACCAGCAGAGATGGGTCCGGGAGAGAGACCCAGTACTTC
TRBV10-1	TRBJ2-1	19	-	TRBD2	CASSEYSSGRVIRGNEQFF	TGCGCCAGCAGTGAGTACTCTAGCGGGAGGGTAATTAGAGGCAATGAGCAGTTCTTC
TRBV10-3	TRBJ2-3	16	-	TRBD1	CAISSGQGASTDTQYF	TGTGCCATCAGTTCCGGACAGGGGGCAAGCACAGATACGCAGTATTTT
TRBV6-1	TRBJ2-7	11	-	-	CASRGAYEQYF	TGTGCCAGCAGGGGGGCCTACGAGCAGTACTTC
TRBV12-5	TRBJ2-3	14	-	-	CASGLQRATDTQYF	TGTGCTAGTGGTCTACAGCGGGCCACAGATACGCAGTATTTT
TRBV4-1	TRBJ2-7	14	-	TRBD2	CASSPGLAGDEQYF	TGCGCCAGCAGCCCGGGACTAGCGGGAGACGAGCAGTACTTC
TRBV7-3	TRBJ2-5	14	few	-	CASSFGTEQETQYF	TGTGCCAGCAGCTTTGGGACGGAACAAGAGACCCAGTACTTC
TRBV19	TRBJ1-2	15	-	TRBD1	CASSMEEGDRDGYTF	TGTGCCAGTAGTATGGAGGAGGGGGACAGGGATGGCTACACCTTC
TRBV5-1	TRBJ2-1	16	-	TRBD1	CASSRQTGNSYNEQFF	TGCGCCAGCAGCCGCCAGACAGGGAACTCCTACAATGAGCAGTTCTTC
TRBV11-3	TRBJ2-7	12	-	-	CASSVGLGEQYF	TGTGCCAGCAGCGTGGGCCTGGGGGAGCAGTACTTC
TRBV13	TRBJ2-1	14	once	-	CASKLRNRDNEQFF	TGTGCCAGCAAGTTACGAAATCGGGACAATGAGCAGTTCTTC
TRBV6-6	TRBJ1-1	15	-	-	CASSYVGGMNTEAFF	TGTGCCAGCAGTTATGTGGGGGGAATGAACACTGAAGCTTTCTTT
TRBV5-5	TRBJ1-1	13	-	-	CASSLEGWTEAFF	TGTGCCAGCAGCTTGGAAGGCTGGACTGAAGCTTTCTTT
TRBV10-3	TRBJ2-7	15	-	-	CAISENPGSTYEQYF	TGTGCCATCAGTGAGAACCCCGGGTCCACCTACGAGCAGTACTTC
TRBV19	TRBJ1-1	14	-	-	CASSIDSWNTEAFF	TGTGCCAGTAGTATAGACTCCTGGAACACTGAAGCTTTCTTT
TRBV5-1	TRBJ2-7	14	-	TRBD2	CASSLWLAGEEQYF	TGCGCCAGCAGCTTGTGGCTAGCGGGAGAGGAGCAGTACTTC
TRBV18	TRBJ2-7	14	-	TRBD2	CASSQLANFDEQYF	TGTGCCAGCTCGCAACTAGCGAATTTCGACGAGCAGTACTTC